The clone carrying this T cell receptor beta chain was detected only once. Deletions cut 7 bases from V and 7 bases from J, with 20 bases between. Germline loops: CDR1 MNHEY, CDR2 SMNVEV (reference sequence). This CDR3 has 14 residues. The record originates from a study of T cell changes during pregnancy in multiple sclerosis. The table came from immunoSEQ multiplex PCR; TCRdb's copy has only in-frame clones and leaves some out. Among tens of thousands of clones listed, 85% to 95% were seen once. The receptor was derived from a female donor with multiple sclerosis, enrolled in a pregnancy study. The genes are TRBV27 and TRBJ2-7, with D tentatively TRBD1 (6 bases). This sample comprised peripheral blood, obtained before pregnancy. CDR3: CASIGGEPSIEQYF. The CDR3, as DNA: TGTGCCAGCATTGGGGGCGAGCCGTCTATAGAGCAGTACTTC.